This TCR beta chain is from a study of blood T cells in healthy people across ages. A sample-barcoded 5' primer and a J-beta primer mix were used in a second PCR of roughly 6 to 11 cycles. Each CDR3 protein is one row after TCRdb ran MiXCR on the 5' RACE reads. The sample has 700,000 to 950,000 distinct CDR3 sequences, around 46% seen once; the top ten hold roughly 20%. This clonotype turned up a few times. Its antigen is still unknown. Regarding the study as a whole: A greater number of naive CD4+ cells and higher diversity distinguished long-lived donors from aged donors.

The CDR3 is 15 residues long. The V and J ends lost 5 bases and 2 bases respectively, with 19 bases between them. Germline V gene sequence: CDR1 DFQATT, CDR2 SNEGSKA (reference sequence). This sequence originates from a woman aged 55-70 years in good health. What was sequenced was blood. The chain links TRBV20-1 to TRBJ2-7; D gene ambiguous. This CDR3 reads CSAPAFERFTYEQYF. CDR3 in DNA: TGCAGTGCTCCGGCTTTTGAGCGCTTCACCTACGAGCAGTACTTC.